The clone carrying this T cell receptor beta chain came up many times. Its matching antigen is unknown. MiXCR was run by TCRdb on the reads, yielding one entry per CDR3 protein. This sample yields about 500,000 distinct CDR3 sequences, of which about 33% are seen a single time; roughly a sixth belongs to the top ten. The sample is drawn from a study of T cell repertoires in cytomegalovirus infection. Study summary: Recently identified HLA-C-restricted and well-studied HLA-B-restricted CMV epitopes were used. Carrying CMV and the relevant HLA type showed in public TCR beta signatures.

This CDR3 region has 16 residues. Germline trimming cut 5 bases from V and 4 bases from J; bases unmatched to any gene: 14. CDR1 DFQATT and CDR2 SNEGSKA come from the germline V gene (reference sequence). Whole-study findings and limits: CMV-specific HLA-C-restricted TCR beta clonotypes dominated the ex vivo response. Pooled public TCR beta family frequency picked out CMV carriers with the relevant HLA.

The sequence derives from a human donor in good health (CMV status not recorded). Some clones in this sample may be carry-over from other donors' samples. V gene TRBV20-1 combines with J gene TRBJ1-1; 9 bases map to TRBD1. The specimen was cultured PBMCs, collected from culture after CMV antigen stimulation. CDR3 loop: CSAAGESGTGTTEAFF. The CDR3 region has the DNA TGCAGTGCTGCGGGTGAATCCGGGACAGGGACCACTGAAGCTTTCTTT.